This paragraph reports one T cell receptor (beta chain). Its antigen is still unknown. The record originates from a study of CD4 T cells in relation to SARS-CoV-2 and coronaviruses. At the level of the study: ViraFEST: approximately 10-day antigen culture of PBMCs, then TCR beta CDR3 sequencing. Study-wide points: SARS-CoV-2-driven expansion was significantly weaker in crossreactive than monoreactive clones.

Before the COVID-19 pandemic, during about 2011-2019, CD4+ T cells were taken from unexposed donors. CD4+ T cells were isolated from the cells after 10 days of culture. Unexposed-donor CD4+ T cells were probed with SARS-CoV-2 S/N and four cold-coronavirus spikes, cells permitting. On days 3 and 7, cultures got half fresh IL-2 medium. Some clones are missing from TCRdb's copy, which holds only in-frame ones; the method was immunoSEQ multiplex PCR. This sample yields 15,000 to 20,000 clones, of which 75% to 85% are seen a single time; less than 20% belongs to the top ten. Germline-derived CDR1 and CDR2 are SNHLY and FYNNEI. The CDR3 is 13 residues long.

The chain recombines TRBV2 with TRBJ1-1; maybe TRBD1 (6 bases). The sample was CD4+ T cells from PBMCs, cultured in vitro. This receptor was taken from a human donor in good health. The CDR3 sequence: CVTRRTEGFGAFF. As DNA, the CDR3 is TGTGTCACCCGGCGGACAGAAGGTTTTGGGGCTTTCTTT.